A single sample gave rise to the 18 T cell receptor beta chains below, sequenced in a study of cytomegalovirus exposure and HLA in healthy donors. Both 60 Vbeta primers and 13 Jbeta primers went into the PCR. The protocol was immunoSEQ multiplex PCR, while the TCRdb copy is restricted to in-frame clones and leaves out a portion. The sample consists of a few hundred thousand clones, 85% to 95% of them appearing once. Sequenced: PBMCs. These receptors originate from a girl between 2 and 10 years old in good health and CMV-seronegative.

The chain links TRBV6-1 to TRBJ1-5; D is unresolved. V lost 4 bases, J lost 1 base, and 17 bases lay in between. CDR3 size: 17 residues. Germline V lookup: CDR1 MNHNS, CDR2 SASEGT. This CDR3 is CASSVWTPGVSNQPQHF. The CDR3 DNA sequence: TGTGCCAGCAGTGTGTGGACTCCGGGCGTCAGCAATCAGCCCCAGCATTTT.

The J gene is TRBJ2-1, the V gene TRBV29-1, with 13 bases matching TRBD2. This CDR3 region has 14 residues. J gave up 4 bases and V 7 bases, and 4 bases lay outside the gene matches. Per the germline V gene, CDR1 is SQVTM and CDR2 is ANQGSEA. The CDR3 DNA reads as TGCAGCGCCCTGACTAGCGGGGGGTACAATGAGCAGTTCTTC. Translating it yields CSALTSGGYNEQFF.

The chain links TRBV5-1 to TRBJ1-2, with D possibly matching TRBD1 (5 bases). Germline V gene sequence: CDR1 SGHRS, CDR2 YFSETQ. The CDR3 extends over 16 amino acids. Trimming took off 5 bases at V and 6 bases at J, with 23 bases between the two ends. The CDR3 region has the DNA TGCGCCAGCAGTTTCACCCCCCGGGACTCAGATGATGGCTACACCTTC. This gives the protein CASSFTPRDSDDGYTF.

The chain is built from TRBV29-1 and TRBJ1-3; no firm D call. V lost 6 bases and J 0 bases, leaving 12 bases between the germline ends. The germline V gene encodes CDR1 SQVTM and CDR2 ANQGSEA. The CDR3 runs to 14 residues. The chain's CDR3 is CSVLFTSSGNTIYF. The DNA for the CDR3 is TGCAGCGTCCTTTTCACTTCCTCTGGAAACACCATATATTTT.

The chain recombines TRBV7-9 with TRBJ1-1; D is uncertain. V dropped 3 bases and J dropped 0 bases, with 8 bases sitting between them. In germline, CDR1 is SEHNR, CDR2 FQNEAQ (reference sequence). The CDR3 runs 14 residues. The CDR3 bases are TGTGCCAGCAGCTTTGAGGCGCTGAACACTGAAGCTTTCTTT. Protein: CASSFEALNTEAFF.

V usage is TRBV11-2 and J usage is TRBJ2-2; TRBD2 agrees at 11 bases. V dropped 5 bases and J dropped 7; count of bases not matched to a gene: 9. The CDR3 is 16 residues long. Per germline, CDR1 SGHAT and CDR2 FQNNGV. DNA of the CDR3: TGTGCCAGCAGCACTTATAGCGGGAGGGTGGTCGGGGAGCTGTTTTTT. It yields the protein CASSTYSGRVVGELFF.

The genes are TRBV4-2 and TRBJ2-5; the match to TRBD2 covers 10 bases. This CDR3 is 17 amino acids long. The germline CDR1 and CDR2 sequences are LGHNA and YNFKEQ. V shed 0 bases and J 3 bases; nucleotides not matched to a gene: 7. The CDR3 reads CASSQDPSSGGEETQYF. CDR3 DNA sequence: TGTGCCAGCAGCCAAGATCCGTCCAGCGGGGGGGAAGAGACCCAGTACTTC.

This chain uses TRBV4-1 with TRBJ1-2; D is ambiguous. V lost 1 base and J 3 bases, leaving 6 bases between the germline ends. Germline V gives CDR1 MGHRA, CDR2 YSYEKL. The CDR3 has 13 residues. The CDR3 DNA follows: TGCGCCAGCAGCCAAGTCGGGGACTATGGCTACACCTTC. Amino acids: CASSQVGDYGYTF.

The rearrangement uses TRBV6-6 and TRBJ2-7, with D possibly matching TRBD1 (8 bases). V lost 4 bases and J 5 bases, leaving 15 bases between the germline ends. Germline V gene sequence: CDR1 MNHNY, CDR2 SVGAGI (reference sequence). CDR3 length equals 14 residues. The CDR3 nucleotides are TGTGCCAGCAGTTCGACAGGGGCGGGGGACGAGCAGTACTTC. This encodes CASSSTGAGDEQYF.

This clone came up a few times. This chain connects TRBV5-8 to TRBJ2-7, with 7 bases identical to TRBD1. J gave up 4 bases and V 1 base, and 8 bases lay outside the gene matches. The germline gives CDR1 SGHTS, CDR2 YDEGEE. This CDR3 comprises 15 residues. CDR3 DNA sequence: TGTGCCAGCAGCTTGTCGGCAGGGGGAACGTACGAGCAGTACTTC. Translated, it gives CASSLSAGGTYEQYF.

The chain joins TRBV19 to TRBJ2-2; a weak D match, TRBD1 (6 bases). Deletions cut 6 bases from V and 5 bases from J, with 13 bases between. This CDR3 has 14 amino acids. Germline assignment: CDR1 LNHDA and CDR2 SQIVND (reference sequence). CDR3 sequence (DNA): TGTGCCAGTAGACAGGGTTTGGAGACCGGGGAGCTGTTTTTT. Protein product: CASRQGLETGELFF.

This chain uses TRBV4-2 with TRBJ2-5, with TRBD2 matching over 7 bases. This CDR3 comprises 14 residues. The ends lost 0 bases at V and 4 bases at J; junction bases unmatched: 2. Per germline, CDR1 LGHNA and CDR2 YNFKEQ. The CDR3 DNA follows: TGTGCCAGCAGCCAAGAATGGGGGGGAGAGACCCAGTACTTC. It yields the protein CASSQEWGGETQYF.

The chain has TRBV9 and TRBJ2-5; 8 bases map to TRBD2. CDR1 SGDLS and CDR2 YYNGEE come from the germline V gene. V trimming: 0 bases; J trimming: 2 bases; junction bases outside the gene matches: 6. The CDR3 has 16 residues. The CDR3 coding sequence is TGTGCCAGCAGCGTAGGGCCCGGGGGGGGTCAAGAGACCCAGTACTTC. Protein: CASSVGPGGGQETQYF.

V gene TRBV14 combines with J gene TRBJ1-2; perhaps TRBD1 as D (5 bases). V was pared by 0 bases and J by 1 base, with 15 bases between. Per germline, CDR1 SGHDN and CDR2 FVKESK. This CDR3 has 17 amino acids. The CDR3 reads CASSQDTAGHFNYGYTF. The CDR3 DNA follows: TGTGCCAGCAGCCAAGACACGGCCGGACACTTTAACTATGGCTACACCTTC.

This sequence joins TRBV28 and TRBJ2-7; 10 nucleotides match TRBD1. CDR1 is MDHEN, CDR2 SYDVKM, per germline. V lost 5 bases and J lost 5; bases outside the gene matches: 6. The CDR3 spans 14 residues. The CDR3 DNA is TGTGCCAGCAGTGAACGGACAGGGGGTCACGAGCAGTACTTC. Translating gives CASSERTGGHEQYF.

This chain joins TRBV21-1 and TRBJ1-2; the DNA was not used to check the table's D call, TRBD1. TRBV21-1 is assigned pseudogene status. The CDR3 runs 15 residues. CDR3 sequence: CASSNSGQGNYGYTF. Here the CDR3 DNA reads TGTGCCAGCAGCAATTCGGGACAGGGTAACTATGGCTACACCTTC.

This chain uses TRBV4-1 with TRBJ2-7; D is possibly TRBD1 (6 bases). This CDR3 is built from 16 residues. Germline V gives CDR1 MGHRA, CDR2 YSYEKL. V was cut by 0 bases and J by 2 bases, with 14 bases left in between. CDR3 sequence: CASSQDGDKITYEQYF. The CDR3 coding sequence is TGCGCCAGCAGCCAAGATGGGGACAAAATAACCTACGAGCAGTACTTC.

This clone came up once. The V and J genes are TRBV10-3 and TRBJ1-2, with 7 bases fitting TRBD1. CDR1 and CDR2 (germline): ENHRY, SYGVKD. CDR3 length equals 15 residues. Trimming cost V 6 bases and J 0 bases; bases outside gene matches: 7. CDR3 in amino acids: CAISLLGQTNYGYTF. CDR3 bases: TGTGCCATCAGCCTACTGGGACAGACTAACTATGGCTACACCTTC.